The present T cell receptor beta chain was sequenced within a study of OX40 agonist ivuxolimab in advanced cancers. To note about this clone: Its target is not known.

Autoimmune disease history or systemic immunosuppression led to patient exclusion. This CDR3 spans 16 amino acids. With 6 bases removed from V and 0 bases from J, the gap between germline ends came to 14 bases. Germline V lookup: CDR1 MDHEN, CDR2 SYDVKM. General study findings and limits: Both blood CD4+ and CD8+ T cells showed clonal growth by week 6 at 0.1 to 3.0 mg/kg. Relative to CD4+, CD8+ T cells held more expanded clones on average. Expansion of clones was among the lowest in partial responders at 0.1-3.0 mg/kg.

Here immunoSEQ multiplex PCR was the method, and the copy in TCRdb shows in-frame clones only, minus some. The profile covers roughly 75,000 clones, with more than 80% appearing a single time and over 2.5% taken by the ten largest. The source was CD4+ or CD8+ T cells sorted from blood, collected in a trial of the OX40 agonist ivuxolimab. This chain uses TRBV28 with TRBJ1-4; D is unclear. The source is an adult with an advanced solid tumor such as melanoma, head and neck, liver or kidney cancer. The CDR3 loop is CASSNPMAATNEKLFF. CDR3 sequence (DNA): TGTGCCAGCAGCAATCCCATGGCTGCAACTAATGAAAAACTGTTTTTT.